The entry below gives a single T cell receptor (beta chain) sequence along with its context. Its antigen is still unknown. Molecular-barcoded quantitative 5'-RACE produced these TCR beta libraries. TCRdb fed the 5' RACE reads into MiXCR, producing one record per CDR3 protein. The sample has approximately 39,000 distinct CDR3 sequences, 13% seen once; the top ten hold less than 35%. This entry comes from a study of CD8 T cells in ankylosing spondylitis. Study results and limitations: Within matched ankylosing spondylitis synovial fluid, disease-linked clones were reportedly significantly enriched. Within ankylosing spondylitis blood, a TCR beta motif made up of roughly eight highly homologous variants appeared to be characteristic. As for the disease-linked clones, they showed a CD8+ phenotype and occurred at relatively low frequencies in peripheral blood.

The material sequenced was synovial fluid, either unsorted or a sorted T cell fraction (not recorded which). The clonotype originates from a male donor with ankylosing spondylitis.

The CDR3: CASSPTGGTANTGELFF. In DNA, the CDR3 is TGTGCCAGCAGCCCCACTGGCGGGACAGCGAACACCGGGGAGCTGTTTTTT. This rearrangement joins TRBV7-2 to TRBJ2-2; D is perhaps TRBD1 (7 bases). Germline V gives CDR1 SGHTA, CDR2 FQGNSA. Trimming stripped 5 bases from V and 0 bases from J, with 16 bases between. The CDR3 loop spans 17 amino acids.